The 29 T cell receptor beta chains reported below all come from one sample, sequenced in a study of blood T cell repertoires in COVID-19. Assay used: immunoSEQ multiplex PCR; TCRdb lists only in-frame clones, some missing. Among about 250,000 clones listed, roughly 86% were seen once. The sequencing sample was made of peripheral blood. Every receptor here comes from a woman of 80 years or more with COVID-19, enrolled during active disease.

This chain links TRBV4-2 with TRBJ1-1, with D perhaps TRBD1 (5 bases). The V gene lost 4 bases and the J gene lost 2 bases, with 11 bases spanning the gap. CDR3 length: 14 residues. Germline V CDR1 and CDR2: LGHNA, YNFKEQ. The CDR3 here is CASSRGGANTEAFF. In nucleotides, the CDR3 is TGTGCCAGCAGCCGCGGAGGGGCCAACACTGAAGCTTTCTTT.

This chain connects TRBV7-2 to TRBJ2-1; 9 bases line up with TRBD2. CDR3 size: 16 residues. The V and J ends lost 2 bases and 6 bases, in that order; junction bases with no gene match: 8. CDR1 is SGHTA, CDR2 FQGNSA, per germline. The CDR3 loop is CASSLWAGGLGNEQFF. In DNA, the CDR3 is TGTGCCAGCAGCTTATGGGCGGGGGGGCTCGGCAATGAGCAGTTCTTC.

This chain uses TRBV6-1 with TRBJ1-2; no clear D gene. Trimming removed 2 bases from V and 5 bases from J, with 15 bases in between. The CDR3 contains 15 residues. Germline V gives CDR1 MNHNS, CDR2 SASEGT. Written as DNA, the CDR3 is TGTGCCAGCAGTGAAACCGCAGGCTTTTCTTATGGCTACACCTTC. Translating gives CASSETAGFSYGYTF.

The V and J genes are TRBV9 and TRBJ1-2; tentatively, D is TRBD1 (5 bases). CDR3 size: 14 residues. Per germline, CDR1 SGDLS and CDR2 YYNGEE. Trimming cost V 6 bases and J 4 bases, with 16 bases left between them. This CDR3 is CASNQGEGGYGYTF. Written as DNA, the CDR3 is TGTGCCAGCAACCAAGGGGAGGGAGGCTATGGCTACACCTTC.

The chain recombines TRBV4-1 with TRBJ2-5, with 11 bases that match TRBD2. The ends lost 0 bases at V and 5 bases at J; junction bases unmatched: 5. Looked up from germline, CDR1 is MGHRA and CDR2 is YSYEKL. The CDR3 covers 16 residues. DNA of the CDR3: TGCGCCAGCAGCCAAGATGGGGTAGCGGGGGGGGAGACCCAGTACTTC. Its translation is CASSQDGVAGGETQYF.

The genes are TRBV5-4 and TRBJ2-3; the match to TRBD2 covers 9 bases. The CDR3 is 15 residues long. Trimming removed 2 bases from V and 1 base from J; junction bases left unmatched: 2. Germline lookup yields CDR1 SGHNT and CDR2 YYREEE (reference sequence). In nucleotides, the CDR3 is TGTGCCAGCAGCTTCCGACTAGCGGGCACAGATACGCAGTATTTT. Its protein product is CASSFRLAGTDTQYF.

The rearrangement joins TRBV11-3 to TRBJ2-5, with 10 positions matching TRBD2. With V trimmed by 1 base and J by 2 bases, 4 bases remained unmatched. This CDR3 region has 16 residues. The germline CDR1 and CDR2 sequences are SGHNT and YENEEA. In DNA form, the CDR3 reads TGTGCCAGCAGCTTAGGGCTAGCGGGGGATCAAGAGACCCAGTACTTC. Protein product: CASSLGLAGDQETQYF.

J is TRBJ2-3 and V is TRBV6-2 or TRBV6-3, with TRBD2 identical over 8 bases. Germline-derived CDR1 and CDR2 are MNHEY and SVGEGT. After removal of 0 bases from V and 8 bases from J, the junction contained 7 bases not matched to a gene. This CDR3 is 15 amino acids long. The CDR3 here is CASSYSAGGSATQYF. The DNA for the CDR3 is TGTGCCAGCAGTTACTCCGCGGGGGGCTCGGCTACGCAGTATTTT.

The chain employs TRBV9 and TRBJ2-4, with 7 bases identical to TRBD2. Per the germline V gene, CDR1 is SGDLS and CDR2 is YYNGEE. The V gene end was trimmed by 3 bases and the J gene end by 5 bases; junction bases not matched to a gene: 8. This CDR3 contains 15 residues. This chain's CDR3 is CASSAGGLVENIQYF. Here the CDR3 DNA reads TGTGCCAGCAGCGCGGGAGGACTGGTGGAAAACATTCAGTACTTC.

This clone was observed once. CDR3 sequence (DNA): TGTGCCAGCTACACAAGTAGGGGGGGGAAAGAGACCCAGTACTTC. Translated: CASYTSRGGKETQYF. This chain links TRBV5-6 with TRBJ2-5, with D tentatively TRBD2 (7 bases). This CDR3 region has 15 residues. Germline loops: CDR1 SGHDT, CDR2 YYEEEE. Trimming took 7 bases from V and 3 from J, leaving 19 bases between them.

The chain carries TRBV11-2 and TRBJ1-2; D is undetermined. Germline V gives CDR1 SGHAT, CDR2 FQNNGV. Trimming left V 4 bases short and J 2 bases short, with 14 bases between. The CDR3 has 15 amino acids. The CDR3 spells CASSSREGGNYGYTF. Written as DNA, the CDR3 is TGTGCCAGCAGCTCCCGGGAGGGAGGAAACTATGGCTACACCTTC.

This sequence joins TRBV30 and TRBJ2-3; D is uncertain. Trimming left V 4 bases short and J 2 bases short, with 7 bases between. Germline V gives CDR1 GTSNPN, CDR2 SVGIG (reference sequence). This CDR3 spans 12 amino acids. The CDR3, as DNA: TGTGCCTGGACTGGGCTCACAGATACGCAGTATTTT. It encodes CAWTGLTDTQYF. The full variable domain, in which reference TRBV30 and TRBJ2-3 provide the parts outside the CDR3, is SQTIHQWPATLVQPVGSPLSLECTVEGTSNPNLYWYRQAAGRGLQLLFYSVGIGQISSEVPQNLSASRPQDRQFILSSKKLLLSDSGFYLCAWTGLTDTQYFGPGTRLTVL.

The chain uses TRBV7-2 and TRBJ2-3; D might be TRBD2 (7 bases). V lost 6 bases, J lost 6 bases, and 19 bases lay in between. This CDR3 has 15 residues. Germline assignment: CDR1 SGHTA and CDR2 FQGNSA. The DNA for the CDR3 is TGTGCCAGCAGTTCCAGTGGGGGGGCCTGGGATACGCAGTATTTT. This codes for CASSSSGGAWDTQYF.

J is TRBJ2-5 and V is TRBV6-5, with a possible D match to TRBD2 (6 bases). Germline V gives CDR1 MNHEY, CDR2 SVGAGI. Trimming took 6 bases from V and 5 from J, leaving 16 bases between them. The CDR3 is 14 amino acids. The CDR3 spells CASSDLGGWETQYF. CDR3 DNA: TGTGCCAGCAGCGACCTGGGGGGTTGGGAGACCCAGTACTTC.

The genes are TRBV6-1 and TRBJ1-2; D might be TRBD1 (5 bases). The length of the CDR3 is 13 residues. The V end lost 2 bases, the J end lost 8 bases, and 12 bases lay between the germline ends. Germline values: CDR1 MNHNS, CDR2 SASEGT. CDR3 protein: CASSEPGGVGYTF. CDR3 sequence (DNA): TGTGCCAGCAGTGAACCGGGAGGGGTAGGCTACACCTTC.

V is TRBV9 and J is TRBJ2-7; 8 bases match TRBD1. J gave up 2 bases and V 4 bases, and 8 bases lay outside the gene matches. Germline V gives CDR1 SGDLS, CDR2 YYNGEE. This CDR3 is 15 amino acids long. The CDR3: CASSPPGTGTYEQYF. The CDR3 coding sequence is TGTGCCAGCAGCCCTCCCGGGACAGGAACCTACGAGCAGTACTTC.

V is TRBV2 and J is TRBJ1-4; 10 bases agree with TRBD1. Germline V lookup: CDR1 SNHLY, CDR2 FYNNEI. CDR3 size: 14 residues. The trim removed 4 bases at V and 5 bases at J, leaving 1 base unmatched. The CDR3 sequence is CASSGTGGNEKLFF. CDR3 coding DNA: TGTGCCAGCAGTGGGACAGGGGGGAATGAAAAACTGTTTTTT. The full variable domain, its missing parts supplied by reference TRBV2 and TRBJ1-4, is EPEVTQTPSHQVTQMGQEVILRCVPISNHLYFYWYRQILGQKVEFLVSFYNNEISEKSEIFDDQFSVERPDGSNFTLKIRSTKLEDSAMYFCASSGTGGNEKLFFGSGTQLSVL.

The CDR3 sequence: CASRKSGGPTDTQYF. Here the CDR3 DNA reads TGTGCCAGCAGAAAAAGCGGGGGCCCCACAGATACGCAGTATTTT. V gene TRBV5-4 combines with J gene TRBJ2-3; TRBD2 matches 8 bases. From germline, CDR1 is SGHNT and CDR2 YYREEE (reference sequence). The CDR3 has 15 residues. Unmatched junction bases numbered 7, after V lost 5 bases and J lost 2 bases.

The rearrangement uses TRBV7-2 and TRBJ1-4; the D is unclear. CDR1 SGHTA and CDR2 FQGNSA come from the germline V gene. The V end was cut by 5 bases, the J end by 8 bases, with 15 bases between. The CDR3 runs to 14 residues. CDR3 sequence (DNA): TGTGCCAGCAGCCCTGGACCGGGGTCGGAAAAACTGTTTTTT. As protein: CASSPGPGSEKLFF.

J is TRBJ1-6 and V is TRBV5-1; 7 bases map to TRBD1. The CDR3 sequence is 14 residues long. After removal of 4 bases from V and 9 bases from J, the junction contained 7 bases not matched to a gene. Germline CDR1 SGHRS, CDR2 YFSETQ. The CDR3 sequence: CASSPTGFGSPLHF. The CDR3 DNA sequence: TGCGCCAGCAGCCCGACAGGGTTCGGTTCACCCCTCCACTTT.

This sequence joins TRBV19 and TRBJ1-2; D is undetermined. This CDR3 is built from 12 residues. Germline V gene data show CDR1 as LNHDA and CDR2 as SQIVND (reference sequence). Trimming left V 4 bases short and J 8 bases short, with 11 bases between. CDR3 DNA sequence: TGTGCCAGTAGTACTGGGCCTGCGGGCTACACCTTC. It specifies CASSTGPAGYTF.

The V call is TRBV19, the J call TRBJ2-1; 7 bases match TRBD2. Germline values: CDR1 LNHDA, CDR2 SQIVND (reference sequence). This CDR3 has 17 amino acids. Trimming took 4 bases from V and 3 from J; bases not matched to a gene: 12. The CDR3 here is CASSKATGTNFYNEQFF. The CDR3 nucleotides are TGTGCCAGTAGTAAGGCGACCGGGACTAACTTCTACAATGAGCAGTTCTTC.

The V call is TRBV12-3 or TRBV12-4, the J call TRBJ1-2; 11 nucleotides match TRBD1. Trimming at V came to 6 bases and at J to 8 bases, leaving 5 bases not matched to a gene. CDR3 length equals 13 residues. The CDR3 here is CASRGQGAVGYTF. The DNA for the CDR3 is TGTGCCAGCAGAGGACAGGGGGCGGTGGGCTACACCTTC.

This clone has more than one count but fewer than ten. The chain couples TRBV12-3 or TRBV12-4 to TRBJ2-1; 10 positions match TRBD2. This CDR3 has 12 amino acids. V shed 6 bases and J 10 bases; nucleotides not matched to a gene: 3. CDR3 nucleotides: TGTGCCAGCAGGTTTAGCGGGGGGGAGCAGTTCTTC. It is translated as CASRFSGGEQFF.

V usage is TRBV28 and J usage is TRBJ1-2; 8 nucleotides line up with TRBD1. The CDR3 length is 13 residues. The germline V gene encodes CDR1 MDHEN and CDR2 SYDVKM. V trimming: 4 bases; J trimming: 4 bases; junction bases outside the gene matches: 2. This CDR3 reads CASSWTGPYGYTF. The CDR3 nucleotides are TGTGCCAGCAGTTGGACAGGGCCCTATGGCTACACCTTC.

The V call is TRBV2, the J call TRBJ1-1; 7 nucleotides agree with TRBD1. V was clipped by 6 bases and J by 2 bases; unmatched bases: 3. Germline V gene sequence: CDR1 SNHLY, CDR2 FYNNEI. CDR3 length: 13 residues. DNA of the CDR3: TGTGCCAGCAGACGGGACAGCAACACTGAAGCTTTCTTT. As protein: CASRRDSNTEAFF.

The chain has TRBV3-1 (or the pseudogene TRBV3-2) and TRBJ2-2; possibly TRBD2 for D (5 bases). Germline V gene sequence: CDR1 LGHDT, CDR2 YNNKEL (reference sequence). Deletions cut 5 bases from V and 3 bases from J, with 13 bases between. This CDR3 is 15 amino acids long. In DNA form, the CDR3 reads TGTGCCAGCAGCGCCCGTCGGGAAGACACCGGGGAGCTGTTTTTT. Translated, it gives CASSARREDTGELFF.

The rearrangement uses TRBV15 and TRBJ2-1; a weak D match, TRBD2 (6 bases). This CDR3 contains 16 residues. With 1 base removed from V and 6 bases from J, the gap between germline ends came to 16 bases. Per the germline V gene, CDR1 is LNHNV and CDR2 is YYDKDF (reference sequence). The CDR3 loop reads CATSRGGAGRTNEQFF. CDR3 DNA sequence: TGTGCCACCAGCAGAGGAGGGGCAGGGAGGACCAATGAGCAGTTCTTC.

This chain connects TRBV6-5 to TRBJ2-1; a weak D match, TRBD2 (6 bases). CDR1 and CDR2 (germline): MNHEY, SVGAGI. V lost 6 bases to trimming and J lost 5 bases, with 17 bases between them. The CDR3 is 15 residues long. The CDR3 region is CASSRSGTLHNEQFF. CDR3 nucleotides: TGTGCCAGCAGCCGCTCCGGGACTTTACACAATGAGCAGTTCTTC.